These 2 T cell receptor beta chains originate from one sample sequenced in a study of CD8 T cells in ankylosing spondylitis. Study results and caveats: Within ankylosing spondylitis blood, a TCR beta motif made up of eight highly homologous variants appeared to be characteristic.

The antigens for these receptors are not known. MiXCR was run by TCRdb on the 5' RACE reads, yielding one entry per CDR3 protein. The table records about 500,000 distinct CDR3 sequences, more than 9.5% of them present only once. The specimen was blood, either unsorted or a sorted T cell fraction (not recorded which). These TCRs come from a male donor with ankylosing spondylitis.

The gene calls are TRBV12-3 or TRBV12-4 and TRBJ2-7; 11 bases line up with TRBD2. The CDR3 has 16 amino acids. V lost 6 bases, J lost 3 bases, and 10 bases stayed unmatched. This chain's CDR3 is CASSTSLGTSGYEQYF. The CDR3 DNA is TGTGCCAGCAGCACCTCTTTGGGGACTAGCGGCTACGAGCAGTACTTC.

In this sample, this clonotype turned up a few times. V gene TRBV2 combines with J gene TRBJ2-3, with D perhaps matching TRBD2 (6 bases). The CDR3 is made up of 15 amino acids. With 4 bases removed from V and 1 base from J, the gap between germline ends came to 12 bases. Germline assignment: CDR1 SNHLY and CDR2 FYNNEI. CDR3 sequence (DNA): TGTGCCAGCAGTGGAAGTAGCGGCCGCACAGATACGCAGTATTTT. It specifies CASSGSSGRTDTQYF.